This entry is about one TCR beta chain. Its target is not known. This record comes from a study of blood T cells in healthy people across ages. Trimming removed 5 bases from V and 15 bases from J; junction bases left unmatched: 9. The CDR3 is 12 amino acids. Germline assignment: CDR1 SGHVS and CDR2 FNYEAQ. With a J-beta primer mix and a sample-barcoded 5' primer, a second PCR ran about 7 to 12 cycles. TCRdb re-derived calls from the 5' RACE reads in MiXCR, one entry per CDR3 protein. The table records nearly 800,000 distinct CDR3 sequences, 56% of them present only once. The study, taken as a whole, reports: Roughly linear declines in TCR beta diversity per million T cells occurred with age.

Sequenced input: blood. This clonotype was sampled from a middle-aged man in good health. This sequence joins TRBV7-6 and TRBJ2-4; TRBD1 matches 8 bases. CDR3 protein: CASSGDRGGRYF. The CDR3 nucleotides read TGTGCCAGCAGCGGCGACAGGGGCGGTAGGTACTTC.